The 21 T cell receptor beta chains below were found in one sample sequenced in a study of T cell repertoires in cytomegalovirus infection. MiXCR was run by TCRdb on the reads, yielding one entry per CDR3 protein. The table records more than 300,000 distinct CDR3 sequences, about 34% of them present only once. Their antigens are not known. The material was cultured PBMCs, obtained from culture after CMV antigen stimulation. The receptors come from a human donor in good health (CMV status not recorded). Some clones in this sample may be carry-over from other donors' samples.

This clonotype has at least ten counts. The CDR3 DNA reads TGTGCCAGCAGTTCGCATACAGGGGACTATGGCTACACCTTC. Protein: CASSSHTGDYGYTF. The V call is TRBV6-1, the J call TRBJ1-2; 7 bases are a match to TRBD1. The CDR3 is 14 residues long. The germline V gene encodes CDR1 MNHNS and CDR2 SASEGT. After removal of 5 bases from V and 3 bases from J, the junction contained 6 bases not matched to a gene.

This chain's CDR3 is CASSYSYTEAFF. The CDR3 coding sequence is TGTGCCAGCAGTTACTCTTACACTGAAGCTTTCTTT. V gene TRBV6-2 or TRBV6-3 combines with J gene TRBJ1-1, with D hard to call. V was trimmed by 0 bases and J by 3 bases, leaving 2 bases between them. Germline V gene sequence: CDR1 MNHEY, CDR2 SVGEGT. The CDR3 is 12 amino acids.

The chain carries TRBV20-1 and TRBJ2-1; TRBD2 is a possible D gene (5 bases). CDR3 length: 14 amino acids. Germline V CDR1 and CDR2: DFQATT, SNEGSKA (reference sequence). Trimming stripped 6 bases from V and 7 bases from J, with 19 bases between. The CDR3 DNA reads TGCAGTGCGGGAAGAGGCCAGCGGTCTAATGAGCAGTTCTTC. Its protein product is CSAGRGQRSNEQFF.

The chain has TRBV12-3 or TRBV12-4 and TRBJ2-1, with 7 positions matching TRBD1. The V and J ends lost 7 bases and 4 bases, in that order; junction bases with no gene match: 4. This CDR3 has 13 residues. In DNA, the CDR3 is TGTGCCAGCACCACACAGGGGTACAATGAGCAGTTCTTC. Protein: CASTTQGYNEQFF.

The chain recombines TRBV6-2 or TRBV6-3 with TRBJ2-7; tentatively, D is TRBD2 (6 bases). The CDR3 runs 17 residues. V was cut by 0 bases and J by 3 bases, with 18 bases left in between. Germline assignment: CDR1 MNHEY and CDR2 SVGEGT. DNA of the CDR3: TGTGCCAGCAGTTACTCGAGGGTGGCGGGACCGAACTACGAGCAGTACGTC. Its protein product is CASSYSRVAGPNYEQYV.

In the case of this clonotype: One end of the junction does not line up with germline, which may come from a read error. The chain couples TRBV18 to TRBJ2-1; D is tentatively TRBD1 or TRBD2 (5 bases each). The germline gives CDR1 KGHSH, CDR2 LQKENI. This CDR3 has 18 amino acids. CDR3 in amino acids: CASSSVSLRGRSYNERFF. Here the CDR3 DNA reads TGTGCCAGCTCATCGGTTAGTTTGAGGGGCAGGTCCTACAATGAGCGGTTCTTC.

The sample holds many counts of this clonotype. The chain links TRBV7-2 to TRBJ2-3; 8 bases match TRBD2. V lost 2 bases and J lost 6; bases outside the gene matches: 7. CDR1 and CDR2 (germline): SGHTA, FQGNSA. This CDR3 spans 15 amino acids. The CDR3 nucleotides are TGTGCCAGCAGCTTAATGGGACTAGTATCTGATACGCAGTATTTT. It is translated as CASSLMGLVSDTQYF. Full variable domain (remainder filled in from reference TRBV7-2 and TRBJ2-3): GAGVSQSPSNKVTEKGKDVELRCDPISGHTALYWYRQSLGQGLEFLIYFQGNSAPDKSGLPSDRFSAERTGGSVSTLTIQRTQQEDSAVYLCASSLMGLVSDTQYFGPGTRLTVL.

This clonotype was observed a few times. The chain links TRBV28 to TRBJ2-5, with TRBD2 identical over 12 bases. CDR1 and CDR2 from the germline V gene are MDHEN and SYDVKM. This CDR3 has 20 residues. Germline trimming cut 3 bases from V and 1 base from J; bases unmatched to any gene: 15. CDR3 bases: TGTGCCAGCAGTTTCCCCTCCGATCCGGGACTAGCGGGTCTCCAAGAGACCCAGTACTTC. Translating gives CASSFPSDPGLAGLQETQYF.

This clonotype was seen only a few times. The V gene is TRBV7-3, the J gene TRBJ2-5; 7 bases align to TRBD1. With V trimmed by 4 bases and J by 7 bases, 6 bases remained unmatched. CDR1 is SGHTA, CDR2 FQGTGA, per germline. The CDR3 contains 13 residues. This chain's CDR3 is CASSSDRVGTQYF. DNA of the CDR3: TGTGCCAGCAGCTCTGACAGGGTCGGGACCCAGTACTTC.

CDR3 nucleotides: TGCAGTGCTAGAGCCGGGACTAGCGGGAGGACCACAGATACGCAGTATTTT. Amino acids: CSARAGTSGRTTDTQYF. The chain is built from TRBV20-1 and TRBJ2-3, with 15 bases aligning to TRBD2. CDR3 length equals 17 residues. Germline assignment: CDR1 DFQATT and CDR2 SNEGSKA (reference sequence). V lost 1 base to trimming and J lost 2 bases; unmatched junction nucleotides: 4.

There are many counts of this clonotype. This rearrangement joins TRBV7-2 to TRBJ2-3; 8 bases fit TRBD2. The germline gives CDR1 SGHTA, CDR2 FQGNSA. The junction had 7 bases not matched to a gene; V was cut back by 4 bases and J by 4 bases. This CDR3 has 15 residues. Here the CDR3 DNA reads TGTGCCAGCAGCTGGAAGAGCGGGAGCGCAGATACGCAGTATTTT. Protein: CASSWKSGSADTQYF.

The chain couples TRBV12-3 or TRBV12-4 to TRBJ1-5; a weak D match, TRBD1 (5 bases). Between the trimmed V and J ends, which lost 7 bases and 11 bases, there was a span of 18 bases. This CDR3 is built from 13 residues. The CDR3 region is CASTVYGAQTQHF. In nucleotides, the CDR3 is TGTGCCAGCACCGTATATGGGGCACAGACCCAGCATTTT.

In this sample, this clonotype turned up a few times. The chain recombines TRBV12-3 or TRBV12-4 with TRBJ2-1; 16 bases agree with TRBD2. Trimming removed 3 bases from V and 4 bases from J; junction bases left unmatched: 6. The CDR3 is 18 residues long. DNA of the CDR3: TGTGCCAGCAGTTTTGGGACTAGCGGGAGGGTGGGATACAATGAGCAGTTCTTC. Translating it yields CASSFGTSGRVGYNEQFF.

A few counts support this clonotype. The CDR3 nucleotides are TGTGCCGCTAGGGCGGCAGGGGGCGTCACTGAAGCTTTCTTT. Translation: CAARAAGGVTEAFF. The genes are TRBV28 and TRBJ1-1; 8 bases line up with TRBD1. The J segment lost 4 bases and the V segment lost 11 bases, leaving 12 bases of the junction unmatched. This CDR3 has 14 residues. CDR1 and CDR2 from the germline V gene are MDHEN and SYDVKM.

The gene calls are TRBV7-6 and TRBJ2-1, with D possibly matching TRBD2 (6 bases). Trimming took 1 base from V and 0 from J, leaving 16 bases between them. Germline CDR1 is SGHVS and CDR2 is FNYEAQ. This CDR3 is built from 18 residues. The CDR3, as DNA: TGTGCCAGCAGCTTAGGTGACCCGGGACTGAGCTCCTACAATGAGCAGTTCTTC. Encoded protein: CASSLGDPGLSSYNEQFF.

The gene calls are TRBV19 and TRBJ1-6, with D tentatively TRBD1 (6 bases). The ends were cut back, 8 bases at V and 7 bases at J, with 12 bases in the middle. Germline V gene data show CDR1 as LNHDA and CDR2 as SQIVND (reference sequence). This CDR3 region has 13 residues. The CDR3: CASQQGGNSPLHF. The CDR3 DNA sequence: TGTGCCAGTCAACAGGGCGGGAATTCACCCCTCCACTTT. Drawing the rest from reference TRBV19 and TRBJ1-6, the complete variable domain is DGGITQSPKYLFRKEGQNVTLSCEQNLNHDAMYWYRQDPGQGLRLIYYSQIVNDFQKGDIAEGYSVSREKKESFPLTVTSAQKNPTAFYLCASQQGGNSPLHFGNGTRLTVT.

This clonotype has a handful of counts. The rearrangement uses TRBV7-8 and TRBJ2-3, with TRBD2 matching 10 bases. J lost 6 bases, V lost 5 bases, and 8 bases had no gene match. The CDR3 runs 15 residues. CDR1 is SGHVS and CDR2 is FQNEAQ in the germline V gene. The CDR3 reads CASSPRPSGSDTQYF. The CDR3 DNA reads TGTGCCAGCAGCCCCCGCCCTAGCGGGAGTGATACGCAGTATTTT. The complete variable domain, with remaining parts taken from reference TRBV7-8 and TRBJ2-3, reads GAGVSQSPRYKVAKRGQDVALRCDPISGHVSLFWYQQALGQGPEFLTYFQNEAQLDKSGLPSDRFFAERPEGSVSTLKIQRTQQEDSAVYLCASSPRPSGSDTQYFGPGTRLTVL.

This clonotype was seen ten or more times. V gene TRBV7-8 combines with J gene TRBJ2-2, with 12 bases matching TRBD2. This CDR3 region has 16 residues. The V gene's germline CDR1 is SGHVS and CDR2 FQNEAQ. With V trimmed by 5 bases and J by 4 bases, 5 bases remained unmatched. Written as DNA, the CDR3 is TGTGCCAGCAGCCCGACTAGCGGGAGAAGCACCGGGGAGCTGTTTTTT. Translated, it gives CASSPTSGRSTGELFF.

The chain has TRBV7-2 and TRBJ2-2; D is uncertain. Trimming stripped 5 bases from V and 3 bases from J, with 10 bases between. CDR3 length: 14 amino acids. CDR1 is SGHTA and CDR2 is FQGNSA in the germline V gene. The DNA of the CDR3 is TGTGCCAGCAGCGTAGACGCCCACACCGGGGAGCTGTTTTTT. Translating gives CASSVDAHTGELFF.

The rearrangement links TRBV6-5 to TRBJ2-5, with 8 nucleotides matching TRBD2. Germline V lookup: CDR1 MNHEY, CDR2 SVGAGI. This CDR3 is built from 15 residues. V was pared by 5 bases and J by 5 bases, with 10 bases of the junction left unmatched. The CDR3, as DNA: TGTGCCAGCAGTGAGACTAGCGCCTTGTGGGAGACCCAGTACTTC. The encoded protein is CASSETSALWETQYF.

This rearrangement joins TRBV6-2 or TRBV6-3 to TRBJ2-3; D may be TRBD2 (6 bases). Germline V gene sequence: CDR1 MNHEY, CDR2 SVGEGT. This CDR3 has 15 amino acids. Trimming pared 6 bases from V and 4 bases from J, leaving 17 bases between. The CDR3: CASSPSRREADTQYF. The CDR3 nucleotides are TGTGCCAGCAGCCCCAGCAGGAGGGAGGCAGATACGCAGTATTTT.